This TCR beta chain was found in a study of cytomegalovirus exposure and HLA in healthy donors. Study-wide results and caveats: It has been reported that TCR beta sequences accurately predicted the HLA-A and HLA-B alleles of most subjects.

PCR employed 60 Vbeta and 13 Jbeta primers. The repertoire was sequenced with immunoSEQ multiplex PCR; TCRdb's copy has only in-frame clones and lacks some. The sample has about 88,000 clones, around 90% seen once. Regarding this clone: The target antigen is unknown.

The sample comprised PBMCs. This clonotype originated in a man between 18 and 29 years old in good health and CMV-seronegative.

The CDR3 DNA follows: TGTGCCAGCAGTGAATACGGGGATAATGGCTATGGCTACACCTTC. Translated, it gives CASSEYGDNGYGYTF. V is TRBV25-1 and J is TRBJ1-2; no reliable D call. CDR1 is MGHDK and CDR2 is SYGVNS in the germline V gene. This CDR3 comprises 15 residues. The V end was cut by 0 bases, the J end by 4 bases, with 12 bases between.